This entry is about one T cell receptor beta chain. This clone is judged medium-sized (0.01 to 0.1%). Its specific antigen is unknown. The read stops 3 residues short of the end of the CDR3; the missing end is completed from the germline J gene. V is shortened by 3 bases, J by 6 bases, and the region joining them spans 17 bases. From the germline V gene (reference sequence), CDR1 is SGHNT and CDR2 is YYREEE. The CDR3 runs 15 residues from the cysteine to the phenylalanine. Only the CDR3 bases that were read are kept: 36 of them, in frame from base 1. The data are from a study of T cell clonality in common variable immunodeficiency (dated by TCRdb to the mid-2010s). Study-wide conclusions, independent of this receptor: According to the authors, finding the cause of the higher clonality in CVID would require sequencing the repertoires of T cell subpopulations. Healthy controls shared more TCRbeta clones with each other than CVID subjects shared among themselves (p < 0.0001). TCRbeta clonality was higher in CVID subjects than in healthy controls (t-test p = 0.018), and the increase was most characteristic of about a third of subjects. Differences among patients in the CVID cohort limited the correlations between repertoire features and clinical complications. CVID TCRbeta sequences were reported to have fewer deletions and N-nucleotide insertions and to lack highly modified clones with 13 or more V deletions. Even though DNA input was the same, control samples had an average of about 80,000 unique sequences each, compared with approximately 30,000 in CVID samples.

Equivalent amounts of genomic DNA from CVID and control samples were used as sequencing input. For every sample, a 60 bp segment covering the rearranged TCRbeta CDR3 region was amplified and then sequenced. The immunoSEQ assay, a bias-corrected multiplex PCR combined with high-throughput sequencing, was used for TCRbeta amplification. Per the source publication's procedure: Every unique nucleotide sequence was considered a clone and was annotated with V, D and J genes, copy number and frequency. Sequences were labeled productive if in frame, and non-productive if out of frame or containing stop codons. As previously described, Shannon's entropy was used to calculate clonality. The predicted amino acid sequences of productive clones were used to derive mean CDR3 Kyte-Doolittle hydropathy. Using the R hclust function, scaled V gene usage was clustered hierarchically with Manhattan distance and complete linkage. Clone sharing by CDR3 amino acid sequence was assessed by resampling 12 repertoires per group over 100 rounds. The repertoires were searched for 70 published EBV-specific and about 250 published CMV-specific TCRbeta sequences. Analysis left out a couple of CVID samples that produced under 10,000 sequences, so 35 to 50 CVID repertoires remained. This immuneACCESS table, as held by TCRdb, lists in-frame sequences with V and J called but not all clones. Of the missing ones, under half trace to an unresolved V gene in checked studies; the others have no known cause. D and trimming were read from the DNA, whereas the V and J calls and clone size are those reported in that table. This sample was tabulated with about 41,000 clones, among which there are no singletons. Of the sample, over 1.1% is held by the ten largest clones.

Most of the CVID patients and most of the healthy controls were of Caucasian heritage. Heparinized peripheral whole blood samples of roughly 5 to 9 ml were obtained from each donor. Genomic DNA from adults with common variable immune deficiency (CVID) and from healthy adult controls was used to sequence TCRbeta CDR3 repertoires. A total of some 22 healthy adult volunteers (about 12 female and approximately 10 male; age range 23 to 66 years, mean age around 32) were included in the control group. Diluted blood was density-centrifuged over Hypaque 1077 or Ficoll-Paque to isolate peripheral blood mononuclear cells. Genomic DNA was obtained from unsorted mononuclear cells using either Qiagen column purification or a centrifugation-based method.

The sequenced sample was peripheral blood mononuclear cells. The V gene is TRBV5-4 and the J gene is TRBJ2-3, with TRBD2 perhaps the D gene, on 7 matching bases. This receptor was obtained from a person aged 18 to 70 in good health. CDR3 region: CASSSDSSGSDTQYF. CDR3 DNA (partial): TGTGCCAGCAGCTCGGACAGTAGCGGGTCCGATACG.